The 17 T cell receptor beta chains presented below share a single source sample, sequenced in a study of blood T cell repertoires in COVID-19. TCRdb's copy holds only in-frame clones and misses some; the assay was immunoSEQ multiplex PCR. The repertoire holds 100,000 to 150,000 clones, with approximately 85% as singletons. Input material: peripheral blood. The receptors were gathered from a man aged 30-40 years with COVID-19, enrolled during active disease.

The chain couples TRBV7-2 to TRBJ2-5; 9 bases are a match to TRBD1. The germline CDR1 and CDR2 sequences are SGHTA and FQGNSA. The CDR3 has 15 residues. V lost 0 bases and J lost 5; bases outside the gene matches: 4. The CDR3 nucleotides read TGTGCCAGCAGCTTAGCAGGGACAGGGTATGAGACCCAGTACTTC. Protein: CASSLAGTGYETQYF. Full variable domain (missing parts from reference TRBV7-2 and TRBJ2-5): GAGVSQSPSNKVTEKGKDVELRCDPISGHTALYWYRQSLGQGLEFLIYFQGNSAPDKSGLPSDRFSAERTGGSVSTLTIQRTQQEDSAVYLCASSLAGTGYETQYFGPGTRLLVL.

This rearrangement joins TRBV27 to TRBJ2-1, with D possibly TRBD1 on 5 matching bases. The length of the CDR3 is 13 residues. The germline gives CDR1 MNHEY, CDR2 SMNVEV (reference sequence). V was cut by 4 bases and J by 5 bases, with 9 bases left in between. CDR3 bases: TGTGCCAGCAGTTCCCGCAGGGACAATGAGCAGTTCTTC. It specifies CASSSRRDNEQFF.

A few counts support this clone. V is TRBV7-9 and J is TRBJ2-1, with TRBD1 identical over 7 bases. This CDR3 contains 13 residues. V was clipped by 3 bases and J by 9 bases; unmatched bases: 5. Germline V gene lookup returns CDR1 SEHNR and CDR2 FQNEAQ (reference sequence). The CDR3 DNA follows: TGTGCCAGCAGCTTTGACAGGGATTTTGAGCAGTTCTTC. Its translation is CASSFDRDFEQFF.

The genes are TRBV4-1 and TRBJ2-2, with a tentative D call TRBD2 (6 bases). Germline-derived CDR1 and CDR2 are MGHRA and YSYEKL. This CDR3 has 15 amino acids. Trimming removed 0 bases at V and 8 bases at J, with 13 bases between. CDR3 sequence: CASSQDSGGAGELFF. The CDR3 DNA sequence: TGCGCCAGCAGCCAAGATTCGGGCGGGGCGGGGGAGCTGTTTTTT.

Worth noting for this clone: The same CDR3 arises from other DNA sequences in this sample as well. The chain couples TRBV7-9 to TRBJ2-1; 13 bases fit TRBD2. Trimming took 6 bases from V and 8 from J; bases not matched to a gene: 7. The CDR3 is made up of 15 amino acids. Germline CDR1 SEHNR, CDR2 FQNEAQ (reference sequence). For the CDR3, the DNA is TGTGCCAGCAGTCCCTGGACTAGCGGGAGCGATGAGCAGTTCTTC. Translated: CASSPWTSGSDEQFF. The variable domain in full, with the rest retrieved from reference TRBV7-9 and TRBJ2-1, is DTGVSQNPRHKITKRGQNVTFRCDPISEHNRLYWYRQTLGQGPEFLTYFQNEAQLEKSRLLSDRFSAERPKGSFSTLEIQRTEQGDSAMYLCASSPWTSGSDEQFFGPGTRLTVL.

This clone was recorded a few times. The CDR3 DNA sequence: TGCGCCAGCAGCTTGGCGGGAGGGAACTACAATGAGCAGTTCTTC. It specifies CASSLAGGNYNEQFF. The chain combines TRBV5-1 with TRBJ2-1, with TRBD2 matching 8 bases. The V gene end was trimmed by 0 bases and the J gene end by 3 bases; junction bases not matched to a gene: 2. Germline CDR1 SGHRS, CDR2 YFSETQ. The CDR3 covers 15 residues.

This clone showed up just once. The gene calls are TRBV7-2 and TRBJ1-4, with TRBD1 as a possible D gene (6 bases). Germline V lookup: CDR1 SGHTA, CDR2 FQGNSA. Trimming removed 0 bases from V and 8 bases from J, with 13 bases in between. This CDR3 region has 15 residues. CDR3 nucleotides: TGTGCCAGCAGCTTAGCGGGCGCGAGGGGGGAAAAACTGTTTTTT. This gives the protein CASSLAGARGEKLFF.

The gene calls are TRBV5-4 and TRBJ1-1; the D is unclear. The V gene's germline CDR1 is SGHNT and CDR2 YYREEE (reference sequence). This CDR3 has 16 residues. V lost 1 base to trimming and J lost 2 bases, with 15 bases between them. This CDR3 is CASSLSDGGFNTEAFF. CDR3 coding DNA: TGTGCCAGCAGCTTGTCTGATGGCGGCTTCAACACTGAAGCTTTCTTT.

This chain connects TRBV5-1 to TRBJ2-3; D remains ambiguous. The germline V gene encodes CDR1 SGHRS and CDR2 YFSETQ. V was trimmed by 1 base and J by 1 base, leaving 10 bases between them. The CDR3 runs 15 residues. As DNA, the CDR3 is TGCGCCAGCAGCTTGCTTCTACCCCGCACAGATACGCAGTATTTT. This translates into CASSLLLPRTDTQYF.

The V and J genes are TRBV27 and TRBJ1-2; 7 bases are a match to TRBD1. The germline V gene encodes CDR1 MNHEY and CDR2 SMNVEV (reference sequence). There are 16 residues in the CDR3. J was trimmed by 9 bases and V by 0 bases; bases with no gene match: 13. The CDR3 spells CASSLSLGAGTASYTF. The CDR3 DNA sequence: TGTGCCAGCAGTTTATCTCTGGGGGCCGGGACAGCAAGCTACACCTTC.

This clone has a single count. The chain is built from TRBV6-2 or TRBV6-3 and TRBJ2-3; tentative D call: TRBD1 (5 bases). The CDR3 has 13 residues. Per the germline V gene, CDR1 is MNHEY and CDR2 is SVGEGT. V was shortened by 5 bases and J by 3 bases, with 9 bases between the two germline ends. In DNA, the CDR3 is TGTGCCAGCAGTCCCAGGGTAACAGATACGCAGTATTTT. Protein product: CASSPRVTDTQYF.

The J gene is TRBJ1-5, the V gene TRBV7-8, with 8 bases fitting TRBD1. The ends lost 5 bases at V and 2 bases at J; junction bases unmatched: 11. CDR1 and CDR2 from the germline V gene are SGHVS and FQNEAQ. The CDR3 totals 17 residues. The CDR3 here is CASSPRQGNVGNQPQHF. DNA of the CDR3: TGTGCCAGCAGCCCTCGACAGGGGAATGTAGGCAATCAGCCCCAGCATTTT.

This clone was recorded a few times. The chain employs TRBV7-9 and TRBJ2-3; TRBD1 matches at 7 bases. The CDR3 sequence is 15 residues long. J was trimmed by 4 bases and V by 0 bases; bases with no gene match: 4. CDR1 SEHNR and CDR2 FQNEAQ come from the germline V gene (reference sequence). CDR3 coding DNA: TGTGCCAGCAGCTTAGCGCGAGGGGGCGCAGATACGCAGTATTTT. This translates into CASSLARGGADTQYF. The full variable domain, with the rest looked up from reference TRBV7-9 and TRBJ2-3, is DTGVSQNPRHKITKRGQNVTFRCDPISEHNRLYWYRQTLGQGPEFLTYFQNEAQLEKSRLLSDRFSAERPKGSFSTLEIQRTEQGDSAMYLCASSLARGGADTQYFGPGTRLTVL.

The chain is built from TRBV10-3 and TRBJ2-3, with 10 bases that match TRBD1. CDR3 length equals 16 residues. Unmatched junction bases numbered 4, after V lost 0 bases and J lost 4 bases. The germline V gene encodes CDR1 ENHRY and CDR2 SYGVKD. The CDR3 region has the DNA TGTGCCATCAGTGAGTCCCCGGGACAGGGGCCAGATACGCAGTATTTT. Its translation: CAISESPGQGPDTQYF.

This chain links TRBV13 with TRBJ2-1, with 12 positions matching TRBD2. V dropped 1 base and J dropped 8; count of bases not matched to a gene: 3. Germline values: CDR1 PRHDT, CDR2 FYEKMQ (reference sequence). This CDR3 is 15 amino acids long. CDR3 amino acids: CASSLAASGRDEQFF. The CDR3 DNA reads as TGTGCCAGCAGCTTAGCGGCTAGCGGGAGGGATGAGCAGTTCTTC.

This clone has a handful of counts. The chain links TRBV28 to TRBJ1-5, with D uncertain. CDR1 MDHEN and CDR2 SYDVKM come from the germline V gene. The CDR3 length is 13 residues. V lost 2 bases, J lost 9 bases, and 11 bases lay in between. The chain's CDR3 is CASSLGGSMPQHF. For the CDR3, the DNA is TGTGCCAGCAGTTTAGGCGGCTCAATGCCCCAGCATTTT. Together with reference TRBV28 and TRBJ1-5, the CDR3 gives the full variable domain: DVKVTQSSRYLVKRTGEKVFLECVQDMDHENMFWYRQDPGLGLRLIYFSYDVKMKEKGDIPEGYSVSREKKERFSLILESASTNQTSMYLCASSLGGSMPQHFGDGTRLSIL.

The chain links TRBV6-2 or TRBV6-3 to TRBJ1-6, with 7 bases that match TRBD1. Trimming removed 2 bases from V and 4 bases from J; junction bases left unmatched: 5. The CDR3 has 16 amino acids. Looked up from germline, CDR1 is MNHEY and CDR2 is SVGEGT. The CDR3 here is CASSYEQGPYNSPLHF. CDR3 bases: TGTGCCAGCAGTTACGAACAGGGGCCATATAATTCACCCCTCCACTTT.